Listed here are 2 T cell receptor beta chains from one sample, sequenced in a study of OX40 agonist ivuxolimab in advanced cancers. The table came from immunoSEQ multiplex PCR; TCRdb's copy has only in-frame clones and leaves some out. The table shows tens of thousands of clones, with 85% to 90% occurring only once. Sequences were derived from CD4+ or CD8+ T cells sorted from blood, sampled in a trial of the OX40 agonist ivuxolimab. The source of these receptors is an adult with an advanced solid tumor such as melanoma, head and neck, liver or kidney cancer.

CDR3 nucleotide sequence: TGTGCCAGTAGTATGGGGGCGGGAGAGACCCAGTACTTC. It translates to CASSMGAGETQYF. This rearrangement joins TRBV19 to TRBJ2-5, with D tentatively TRBD1 (6 bases). V was pared by 3 bases and J by 4 bases, with 9 bases between. CDR3 length: 13 amino acids. CDR1 LNHDA and CDR2 SQIVND come from the germline V gene (reference sequence).

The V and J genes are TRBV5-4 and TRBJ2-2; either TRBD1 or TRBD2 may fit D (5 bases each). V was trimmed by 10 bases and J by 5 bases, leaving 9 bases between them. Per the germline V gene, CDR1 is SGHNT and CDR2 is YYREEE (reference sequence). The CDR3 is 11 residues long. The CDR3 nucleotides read TGTGCCTCGAGGGGAACCGGGGAGCTGTTTTTT. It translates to CASRGTGELFF.